This TCR beta chain was identified during a study of cytomegalovirus exposure and HLA in healthy donors. About the research overall: Approximately 80 million unique TCRs, all from HLA-typed donors, were included in an early release of the data. Study-level findings and limits: An assumption of roughly uniform sequencing depth across donors underlay the presence/absence analyses. According to the study, 150 to 200 TCR beta chains were cytomegalovirus-associated.

Remarks on this clone: What it recognizes is unknown.

Those who donated were healthy bone marrow donors. The germline V gene has CDR1 SGHTA and CDR2 FQGNSA. Trimming took 4 bases from V and 1 from J, leaving 11 bases between them. This CDR3 is built from 14 residues. Researchers ran the PCR with 60 Vbeta and 13 Jbeta primers. Sequenced by immunoSEQ multiplex PCR; TCRdb stores in-frame clones only, minus some. The repertoire shows 150,000 to 200,000 clones; the top ten hold 0.74%. Sample: PBMCs. This chain joins TRBV7-2 and TRBJ2-7; TRBD2 might be the D (5 bases). The sequence derives from a boy between 10 and 17 years old in good health and CMV-seronegative. This chain's CDR3 is CASSWAGGSYEQYF. In DNA form, the CDR3 reads TGTGCCAGCAGCTGGGCGGGTGGTTCCTACGAGCAGTACTTC.